This T cell receptor (beta chain) was sequenced for a study of neurological immune-mediated disorders. Study outcomes and limitations: The absence of shared CDR3 amino acid sequences among expanded clones across subjects suggests private repertoires in all groups.

TCRdb reprocessed the 5' RACE reads with MiXCR, giving one entry per CDR3 protein. Counted here are tens of thousands of distinct CDR3 sequences, roughly 13% occurring once; the ten biggest clones make up around 10%. This clonotype showed up many times. Its target is not known. V lost 2 bases and J 4 bases, leaving 4 bases between the germline ends. Germline CDR1 and CDR2: SGHKS and YYEKEE (reference sequence). The CDR3 runs to 12 residues. The TCR originated in a woman between 55 and 75 years old with HTLV-1-associated myelopathy (HAM/TSP). The chain recombines TRBV5-5 with TRBJ2-1; D call uncertain. The sample was PBMCs. CDR3 loop: CASSLQYNEQFF. In DNA, the CDR3 is TGTGCCAGCAGCTTACAATACAATGAGCAGTTCTTC. The whole variable domain, remainder taken from reference TRBV5-5 and TRBJ2-1, is DAGVTQSPTHLIKTRGQQVTLRCSPISGHKSVSWYQQVLGQGPQFIFQYYEKEERGRGNFPDRFSARQFPNYSSELNVNALLLGDSALYLCASSLQYNEQFFGPGTRLTVL.